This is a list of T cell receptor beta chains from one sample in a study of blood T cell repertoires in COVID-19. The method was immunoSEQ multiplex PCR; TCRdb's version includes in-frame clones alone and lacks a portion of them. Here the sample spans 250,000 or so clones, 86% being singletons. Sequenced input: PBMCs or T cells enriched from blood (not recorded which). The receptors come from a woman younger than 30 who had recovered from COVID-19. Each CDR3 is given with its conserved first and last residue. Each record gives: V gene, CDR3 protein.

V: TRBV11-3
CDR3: CASSLRRGGFTGELFF

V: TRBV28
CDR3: CASSPRANYGYTF

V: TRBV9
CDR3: CASSVEGAGDTDTQYF

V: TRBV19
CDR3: CASSLGPGNEQFF

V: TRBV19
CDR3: CASSRRLAGGLETQYF

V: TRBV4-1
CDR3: CASTGGSYGYTF

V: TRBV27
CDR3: CASSLTGGAHEQYF

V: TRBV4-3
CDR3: CASSQRGFEVGEKLFF

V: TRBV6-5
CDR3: CASRAGASGTDTQYF

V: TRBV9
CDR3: CASSVDGGFSYGYTF

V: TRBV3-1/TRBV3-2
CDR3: CASSLRLAGVDEQYF

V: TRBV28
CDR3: CASSSSTGRYGYTF

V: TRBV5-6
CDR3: CASSRRQGWIDHEQFF

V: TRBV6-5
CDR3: CASSYQAGNSYEQYF

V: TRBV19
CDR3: CASSPGGPTYEQYF

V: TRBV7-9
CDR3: CASSFQQGVHEQYF